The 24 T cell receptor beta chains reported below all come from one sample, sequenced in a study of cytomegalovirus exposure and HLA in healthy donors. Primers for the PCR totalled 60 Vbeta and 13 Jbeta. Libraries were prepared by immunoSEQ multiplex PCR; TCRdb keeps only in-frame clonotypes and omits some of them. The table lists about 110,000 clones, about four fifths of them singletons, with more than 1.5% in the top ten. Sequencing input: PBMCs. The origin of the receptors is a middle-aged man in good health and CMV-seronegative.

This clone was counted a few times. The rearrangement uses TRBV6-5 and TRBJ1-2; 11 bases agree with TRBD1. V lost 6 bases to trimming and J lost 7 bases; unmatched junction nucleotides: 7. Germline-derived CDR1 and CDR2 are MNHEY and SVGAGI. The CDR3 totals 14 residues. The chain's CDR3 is CASSRGQGAGGYTF. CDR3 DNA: TGTGCCAGCAGCCGTGGACAGGGGGCCGGTGGCTACACCTTC.

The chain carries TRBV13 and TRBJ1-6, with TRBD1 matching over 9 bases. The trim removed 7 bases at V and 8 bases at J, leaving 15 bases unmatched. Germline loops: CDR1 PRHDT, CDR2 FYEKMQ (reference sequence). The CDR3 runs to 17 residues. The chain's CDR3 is CASTKTGWGTGHSPLHF. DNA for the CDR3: TGTGCCAGCACGAAGACAGGGTGGGGGACAGGGCATTCACCCCTCCACTTT.

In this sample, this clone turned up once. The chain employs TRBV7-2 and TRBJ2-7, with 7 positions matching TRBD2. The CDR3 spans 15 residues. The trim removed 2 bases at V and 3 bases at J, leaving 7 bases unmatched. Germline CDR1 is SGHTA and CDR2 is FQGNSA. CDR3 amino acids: CASSLLTGGIYEQYF. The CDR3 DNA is TGTGCCAGCAGCTTATTAACGGGGGGAATCTACGAGCAGTACTTC. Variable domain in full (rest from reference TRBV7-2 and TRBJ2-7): GAGVSQSPSNKVTEKGKDVELRCDPISGHTALYWYRQSLGQGLEFLIYFQGNSAPDKSGLPSDRFSAERTGGSVSTLTIQRTQQEDSAVYLCASSLLTGGIYEQYFGPGTRLTVT.

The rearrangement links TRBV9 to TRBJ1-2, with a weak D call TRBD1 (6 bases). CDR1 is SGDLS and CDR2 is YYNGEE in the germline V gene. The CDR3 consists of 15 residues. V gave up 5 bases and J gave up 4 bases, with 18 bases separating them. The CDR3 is CASSASGVGSYGYTF. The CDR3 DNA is TGTGCCAGCAGTGCATCAGGGGTGGGAAGCTATGGCTACACCTTC.

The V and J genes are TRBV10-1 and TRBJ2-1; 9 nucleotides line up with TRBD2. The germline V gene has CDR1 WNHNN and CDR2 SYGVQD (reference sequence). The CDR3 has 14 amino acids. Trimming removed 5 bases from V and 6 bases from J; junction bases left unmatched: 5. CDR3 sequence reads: CASSRTSEGNEQFF. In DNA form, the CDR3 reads TGCGCCAGCAGTAGGACTAGCGAGGGCAATGAGCAGTTCTTC.

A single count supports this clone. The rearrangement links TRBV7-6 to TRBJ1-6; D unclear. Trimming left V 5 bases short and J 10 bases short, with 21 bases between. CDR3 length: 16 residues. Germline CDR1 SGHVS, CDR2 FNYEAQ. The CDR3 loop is CASSLTPRSVQSPLHF. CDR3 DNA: TGTGCCAGCAGCCTTACCCCTCGTAGCGTACAATCACCCCTCCACTTT.

The CDR3 bases are TGCAGCGTTGACGCCAGGGGAATCGGGGAGCTGTTTTTT. This encodes CSVDARGIGELFF. The V and J genes are TRBV29-1 and TRBJ2-2; tentative D call: TRBD1 (6 bases). The germline CDR1 and CDR2 sequences are SQVTM and ANQGSEA. V dropped 3 bases and J dropped 7 bases, with 12 bases sitting between them. The length of the CDR3 is 13 residues.

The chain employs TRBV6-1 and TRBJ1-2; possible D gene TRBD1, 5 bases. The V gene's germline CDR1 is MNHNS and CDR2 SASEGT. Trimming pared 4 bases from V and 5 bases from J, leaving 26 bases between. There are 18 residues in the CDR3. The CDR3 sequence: CASSGVGILRGLRYGYTF. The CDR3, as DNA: TGTGCCAGCAGTGGGGTGGGGATTTTGAGGGGACTTCGGTATGGCTACACCTTC.

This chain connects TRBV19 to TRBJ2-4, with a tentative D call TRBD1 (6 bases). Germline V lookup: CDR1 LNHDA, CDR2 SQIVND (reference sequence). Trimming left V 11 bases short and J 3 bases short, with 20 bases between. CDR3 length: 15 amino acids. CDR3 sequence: CAGQTGRIVKNIQYF. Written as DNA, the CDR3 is TGTGCCGGCCAGACAGGTCGGATAGTCAAAAACATTCAGTACTTC.

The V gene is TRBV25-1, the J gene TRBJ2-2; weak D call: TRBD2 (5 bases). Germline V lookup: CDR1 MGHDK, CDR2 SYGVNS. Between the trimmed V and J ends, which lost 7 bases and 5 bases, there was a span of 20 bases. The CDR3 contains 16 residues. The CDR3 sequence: CASTSGHGGQTGELFF. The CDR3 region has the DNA TGTGCCAGCACCTCCGGGCACGGCGGGCAAACCGGGGAGCTGTTTTTT.

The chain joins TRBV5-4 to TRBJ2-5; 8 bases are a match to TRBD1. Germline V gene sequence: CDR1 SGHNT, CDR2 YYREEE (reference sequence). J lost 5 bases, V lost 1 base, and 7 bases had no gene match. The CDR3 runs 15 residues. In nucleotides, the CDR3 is TGTGCCAGCAGCTTGCCAGGGGGCGGACGGGAGACCCAGTACTTC. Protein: CASSLPGGGRETQYF. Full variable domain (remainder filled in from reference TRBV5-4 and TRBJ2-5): ETGVTQSPTHLIKTRGQQVTLRCSSQSGHNTVSWYQQALGQGPQFIFQYYREEENGRGNFPPRFSGLQFPNYSSELNVNALELDDSALYLCASSLPGGGRETQYFGPGTRLLVL.

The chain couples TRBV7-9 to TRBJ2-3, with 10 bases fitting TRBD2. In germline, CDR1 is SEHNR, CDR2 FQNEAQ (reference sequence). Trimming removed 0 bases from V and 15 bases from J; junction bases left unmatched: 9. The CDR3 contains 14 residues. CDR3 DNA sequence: TGTGCCAGCAGCTTAGCGGTTAGCGGGGGGCTACACTATTTT. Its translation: CASSLAVSGGLHYF.

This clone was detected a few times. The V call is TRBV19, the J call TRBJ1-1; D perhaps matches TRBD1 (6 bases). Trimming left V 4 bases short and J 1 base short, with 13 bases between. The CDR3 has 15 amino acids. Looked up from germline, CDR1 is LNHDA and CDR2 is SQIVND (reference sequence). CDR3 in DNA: TGTGCCAGTAGTAAAACCGGACAGCAGAACACTGAAGCTTTCTTT. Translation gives CASSKTGQQNTEAFF. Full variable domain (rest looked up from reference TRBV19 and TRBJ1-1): DGGITQSPKYLFRKEGQNVTLSCEQNLNHDAMYWYRQDPGQGLRLIYYSQIVNDFQKGDIAEGYSVSREKKESFPLTVTSAQKNPTAFYLCASSKTGQQNTEAFFGQGTRLTVV.

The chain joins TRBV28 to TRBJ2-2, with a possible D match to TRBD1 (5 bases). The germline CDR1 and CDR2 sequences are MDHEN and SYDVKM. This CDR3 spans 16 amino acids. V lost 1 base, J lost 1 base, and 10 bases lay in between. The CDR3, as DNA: TGTGCCAGCAGTTTATCTGCAGGGCTGAACACCGGGGAGCTGTTTTTT. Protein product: CASSLSAGLNTGELFF. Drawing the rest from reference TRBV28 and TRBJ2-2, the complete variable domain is DVKVTQSSRYLVKRTGEKVFLECVQDMDHENMFWYRQDPGLGLRLIYFSYDVKMKEKGDIPEGYSVSREKKERFSLILESASTNQTSMYLCASSLSAGLNTGELFFGEGSRLTVL.

CDR3 in amino acids: CASSLRASIGETQYF. The CDR3 coding sequence is TGTGCCAGTAGTCTTCGGGCTAGCATTGGGGAGACCCAGTACTTC. The J gene is TRBJ2-5, the V gene TRBV19; D is perhaps TRBD2 (5 bases). The V end was cut by 5 bases, the J end by 5 bases, with 18 bases between. The germline gives CDR1 LNHDA, CDR2 SQIVND (reference sequence). The CDR3 totals 15 residues.

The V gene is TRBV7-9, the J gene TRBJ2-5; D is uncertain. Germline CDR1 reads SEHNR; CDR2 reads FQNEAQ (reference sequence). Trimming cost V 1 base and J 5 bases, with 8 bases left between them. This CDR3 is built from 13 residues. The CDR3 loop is CASSLGYLETQYF. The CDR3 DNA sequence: TGTGCCAGCAGCTTAGGCTACCTGGAGACCCAGTACTTC.

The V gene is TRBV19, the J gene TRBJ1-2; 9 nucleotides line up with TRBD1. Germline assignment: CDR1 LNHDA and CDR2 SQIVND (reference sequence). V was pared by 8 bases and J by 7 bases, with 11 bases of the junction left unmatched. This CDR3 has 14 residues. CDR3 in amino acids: CASCRDRESGGYTF. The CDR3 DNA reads TGTGCCAGTTGTCGGGACAGGGAGAGCGGTGGCTACACCTTC. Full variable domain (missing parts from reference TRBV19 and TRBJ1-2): DGGITQSPKYLFRKEGQNVTLSCEQNLNHDAMYWYRQDPGQGLRLIYYSQIVNDFQKGDIAEGYSVSREKKESFPLTVTSAQKNPTAFYLCASCRDRESGGYTFGSGTRLTVV.

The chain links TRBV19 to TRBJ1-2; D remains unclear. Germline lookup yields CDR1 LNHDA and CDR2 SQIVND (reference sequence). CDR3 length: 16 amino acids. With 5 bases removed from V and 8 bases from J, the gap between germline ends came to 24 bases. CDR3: CASSPSLAVLAGGYTF. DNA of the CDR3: TGTGCCAGTAGTCCTTCCCTGGCTGTGTTGGCGGGGGGCTACACCTTC.

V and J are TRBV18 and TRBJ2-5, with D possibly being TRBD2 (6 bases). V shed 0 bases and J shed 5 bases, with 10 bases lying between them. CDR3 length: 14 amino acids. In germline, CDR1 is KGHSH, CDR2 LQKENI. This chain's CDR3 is CASSPPEGRETQYF. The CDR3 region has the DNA TGTGCCAGCTCACCACCGGAGGGCCGGGAGACCCAGTACTTC.

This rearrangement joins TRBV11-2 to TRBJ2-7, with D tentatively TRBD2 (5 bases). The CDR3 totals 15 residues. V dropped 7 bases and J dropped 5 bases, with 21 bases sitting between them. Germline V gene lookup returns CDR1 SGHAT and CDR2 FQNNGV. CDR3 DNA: TGTGCCAGCATCTCCCGTCCCGATGGGGAGAACGAGCAGTACTTC. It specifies CASISRPDGENEQYF.

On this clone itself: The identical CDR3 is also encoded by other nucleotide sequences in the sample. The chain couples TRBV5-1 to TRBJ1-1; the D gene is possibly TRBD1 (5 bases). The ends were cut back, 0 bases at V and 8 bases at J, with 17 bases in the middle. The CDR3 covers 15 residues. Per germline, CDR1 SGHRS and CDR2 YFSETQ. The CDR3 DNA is TGCGCCAGCAGCTTGGCCAGGGAGGGAAGGGTGGAAGCTTTCTTT. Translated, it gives CASSLAREGRVEAFF.

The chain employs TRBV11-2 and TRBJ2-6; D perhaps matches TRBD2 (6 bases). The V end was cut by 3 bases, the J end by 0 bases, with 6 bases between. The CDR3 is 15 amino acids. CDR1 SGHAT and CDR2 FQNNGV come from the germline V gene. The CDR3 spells CASSFGGSGANVLTF. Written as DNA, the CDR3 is TGTGCCAGCAGCTTCGGGGGCTCTGGGGCCAACGTCCTGACTTTC.

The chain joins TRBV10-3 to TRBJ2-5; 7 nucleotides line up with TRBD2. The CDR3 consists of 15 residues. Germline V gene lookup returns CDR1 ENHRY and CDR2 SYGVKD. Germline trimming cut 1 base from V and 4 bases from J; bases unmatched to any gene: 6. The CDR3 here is CAISEFASGGETQYF. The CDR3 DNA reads TGTGCCATCAGTGAGTTTGCTAGCGGAGGAGAGACCCAGTACTTC.

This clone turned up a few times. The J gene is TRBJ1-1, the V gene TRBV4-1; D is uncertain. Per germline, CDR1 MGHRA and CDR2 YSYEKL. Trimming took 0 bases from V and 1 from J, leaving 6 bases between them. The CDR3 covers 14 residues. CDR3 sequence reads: CASSQEVENTEAFF. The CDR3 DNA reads TGCGCCAGCAGCCAAGAAGTAGAGAACACTGAAGCTTTCTTT.